The clone carrying this T cell receptor beta chain was seen many times. Its target is unknown. Using RNA transcripts as the source, TCR beta CDR3 regions were amplified. The primer set for the first-round RT-PCR of the TCR CDR3 was HTBI. TCRdb reanalysed the multiplex PCR reads using MiXCR and keeps one entry per CDR3 protein. The sample records around 400,000 distinct CDR3 sequences, over 10% being singletons. The germline CDR1 and CDR2 sequences are DFQATT and SNEGSKA (reference sequence). With 0 bases removed from V and 2 bases from J, the gap between germline ends came to 17 bases. CDR3 size: 18 residues. Researchers defined stable Graves' hyperthyroidism as no ophthalmopathy progression within 18 months. The diagnoses drew upon clinical symptoms, serum thyroxine and TRAb, thyroid ultrasound and orbital computed tomography. The sample is drawn from a study of T cells in Graves' hyperthyroidism and ophthalmopathy. Points from the study as a whole: Ophthalmopathy was told apart from stable hyperthyroidism by a 13 V-J model. Most clonotypes expanded in thyroid above 0.001 were likewise present in blood.

The receptor's source is a woman between 18 and 30 years old with Graves' hyperthyroidism. The sequenced sample was blood. The chain links TRBV20-1 to TRBJ2-6; tentative D call: TRBD2 (6 bases). The CDR3 bases are TGCAGTGCTAGAGATGGTCCGGGGGACGGGACTGGGGCCAACGTCCTGACTTTC. Amino acid sequence: CSARDGPGDGTGANVLTF.